This T cell receptor (beta chain) was observed in a study of control samples from healthy donors and cancer patients. Sequencing used immunoSEQ multiplex PCR; TCRdb keeps in-frame clones, though not all of them. The data show 64,000 or so clones, approximately 92% seen once. The CDR3 is 13 residues long. The sample taken for sequencing was PBMCs. The sequence was obtained from a man in his forties or fifties with colorectal cancer. The V and J genes are TRBV21-1 and TRBJ1-1. TRBV21-1 is designated a pseudogene. CDR3 in DNA: TGTGCCAGCACTCGCACGGGGTGCACTGAAGCTTTCTTT. It yields the protein CASTRTGCTEAFF.